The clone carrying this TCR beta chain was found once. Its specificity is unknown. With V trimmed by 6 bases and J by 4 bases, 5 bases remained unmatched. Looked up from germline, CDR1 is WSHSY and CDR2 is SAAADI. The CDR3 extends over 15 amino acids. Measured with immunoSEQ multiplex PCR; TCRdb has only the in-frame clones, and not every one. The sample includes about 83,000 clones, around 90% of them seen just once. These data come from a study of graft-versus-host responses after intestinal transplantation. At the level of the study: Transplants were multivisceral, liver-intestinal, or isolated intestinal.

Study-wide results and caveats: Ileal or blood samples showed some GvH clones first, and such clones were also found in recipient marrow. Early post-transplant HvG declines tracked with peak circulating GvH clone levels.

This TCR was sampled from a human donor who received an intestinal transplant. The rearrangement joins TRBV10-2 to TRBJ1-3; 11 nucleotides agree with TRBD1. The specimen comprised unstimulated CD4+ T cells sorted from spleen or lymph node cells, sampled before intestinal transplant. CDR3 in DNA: TGCGCCAGCAGAGGACAGGGGGCGAGGGGAAACACCATATATTTT. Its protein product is CASRGQGARGNTIYF.